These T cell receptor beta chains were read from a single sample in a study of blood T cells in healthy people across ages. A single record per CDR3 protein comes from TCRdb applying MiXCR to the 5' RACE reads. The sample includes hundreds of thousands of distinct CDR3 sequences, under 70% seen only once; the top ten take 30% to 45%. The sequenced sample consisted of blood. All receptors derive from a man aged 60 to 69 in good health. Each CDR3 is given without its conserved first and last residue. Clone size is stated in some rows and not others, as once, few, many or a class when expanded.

ATSRAQTGNYGYT,many,TRBJ1-2,TRBV15
ASSYSIWGSSYNEQF,NA,TRBJ2-1,TRBV6-2/TRBV6-3
SVEDWGTGRWYNSPLH,NA,TRBJ1-6,TRBV29-1
AIRGTSGGQTYEQY,NA,NA,TRBV10-3
SAERGASYNEQY,NA,NA,TRBV29-1
SVEGGIRIFHGYT,NA,TRBJ1-2,TRBV29-1
ASSLEAGYNEKLF,NA,TRBJ1-4,TRBV7-2
SANQGGYGYT,NA,TRBJ1-2,TRBV20-1
ASNPTGTAEAF,few,TRBJ1-1,TRBV5-1
ASSFQAGSDTQY,few,TRBJ2-3,TRBV12-3/TRBV12-4
ASSSTQGSEQY,NA,NA,TRBV6-6
SAPTGHSNQPQH,NA,TRBJ1-5,TRBV20-1
ASSLAMGGRGRNEQF,NA,TRBJ2-1,TRBV7-9
ASSETDRGHYGYT,few,TRBJ1-2,TRBV25-1
ASSKTGQANTGELF,NA,TRBJ2-2,TRBV11-2
SARDPGAGVNNEQF,NA,TRBJ2-1,TRBV20-1
VSSRTLTVMGQETQY,NA,TRBJ2-5,TRBV7-9
ASSPGTTSYEQY,few,TRBJ2-7,TRBV18
ASSKTQGREAF,NA,TRBJ1-1,TRBV21-1
ASRSSAAYEQY,NA,TRBJ2-7,TRBV12-3/TRBV12-4
ASSPAVQSYGYT,few,TRBJ1-2,TRBV18
SAFSGGAYNEQF,NA,TRBJ2-1,TRBV20-1
ASRTEEKTQY,NA,NA,TRBV5-1
ASSSYVLNEQF,NA,TRBJ2-1,TRBV6-5
ASSGQNRGGGEKLF,NA,TRBJ1-4,TRBV25-1
ASSYSPRLYGYT,NA,TRBJ1-2,TRBV6-5
ASSPDRGSYGYT,NA,TRBJ1-2,TRBV5-1
AISESAGTSVNTQY,NA,TRBJ2-3,TRBV10-3
SVDDRSEAF,NA,TRBJ1-1,TRBV29-1
ASSMRPGLAAATVEQF,few,TRBJ2-1,TRBV5-1
SATLTEAEETQY,NA,TRBJ2-5,TRBV20-1
SARDHRGDIQY,NA,TRBJ2-4,TRBV20-1
ASSETGGGYT,NA,TRBJ1-2,TRBV6-1
ASSSGVAGGLETQY,NA,TRBJ2-5,TRBV12-3/TRBV12-4
SVEWVGGAADTQY,NA,TRBJ2-3,TRBV29-1
ASSSPRGDNSPLH,NA,TRBJ1-6,TRBV7-9
ASSWGTGGRQETQY,NA,TRBJ2-5,TRBV5-5
ASNQQMSGDTEY,NA,TRBJ2-3,TRBV12-3/TRBV12-4
ASTSAGQGSNEQF,NA,TRBJ2-1,TRBV7-9
ASSLGGGVQETQY,many,TRBJ2-5,TRBV7-9